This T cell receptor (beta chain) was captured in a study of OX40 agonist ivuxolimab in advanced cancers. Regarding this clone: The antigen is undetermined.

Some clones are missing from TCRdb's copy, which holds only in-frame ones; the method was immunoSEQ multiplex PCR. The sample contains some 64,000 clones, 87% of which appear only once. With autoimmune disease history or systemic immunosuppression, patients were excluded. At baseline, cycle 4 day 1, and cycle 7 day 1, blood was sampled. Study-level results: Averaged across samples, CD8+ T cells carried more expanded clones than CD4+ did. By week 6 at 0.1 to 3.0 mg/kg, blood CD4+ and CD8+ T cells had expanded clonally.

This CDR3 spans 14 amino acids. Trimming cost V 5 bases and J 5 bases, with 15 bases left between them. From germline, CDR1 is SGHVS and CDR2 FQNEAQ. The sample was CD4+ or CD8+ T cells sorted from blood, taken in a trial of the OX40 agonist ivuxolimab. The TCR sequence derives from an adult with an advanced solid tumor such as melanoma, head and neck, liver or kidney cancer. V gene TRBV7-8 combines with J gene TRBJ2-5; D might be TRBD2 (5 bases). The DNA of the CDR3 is TGTGCCAGCAGCGAGGGCCCCCTTGGGGAGACCCAGTACTTC. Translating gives CASSEGPLGETQYF.